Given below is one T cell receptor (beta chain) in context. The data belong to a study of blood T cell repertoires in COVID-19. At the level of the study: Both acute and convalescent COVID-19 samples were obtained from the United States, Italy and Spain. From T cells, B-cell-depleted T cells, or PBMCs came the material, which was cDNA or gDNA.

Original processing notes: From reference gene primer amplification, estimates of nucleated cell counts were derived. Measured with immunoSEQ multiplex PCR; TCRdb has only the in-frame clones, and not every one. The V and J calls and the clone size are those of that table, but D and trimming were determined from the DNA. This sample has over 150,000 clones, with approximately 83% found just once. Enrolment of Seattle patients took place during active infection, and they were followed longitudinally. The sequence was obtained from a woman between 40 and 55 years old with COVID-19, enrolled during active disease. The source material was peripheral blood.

The CDR3 nucleotides read TGTGCCAGCAGCCTAGGCCGACTAGCTGAGGGGGAGCTGTTTTTT. Translation gives CASSLGRLAEGELFF. The rearrangement uses TRBV5-6 and TRBJ2-2; 7 nucleotides match TRBD2. The CDR3 is made up of 15 amino acids. V was clipped by 4 bases and J by 8 bases; unmatched bases: 11. Germline loops: CDR1 SGHDT, CDR2 YYEEEE.